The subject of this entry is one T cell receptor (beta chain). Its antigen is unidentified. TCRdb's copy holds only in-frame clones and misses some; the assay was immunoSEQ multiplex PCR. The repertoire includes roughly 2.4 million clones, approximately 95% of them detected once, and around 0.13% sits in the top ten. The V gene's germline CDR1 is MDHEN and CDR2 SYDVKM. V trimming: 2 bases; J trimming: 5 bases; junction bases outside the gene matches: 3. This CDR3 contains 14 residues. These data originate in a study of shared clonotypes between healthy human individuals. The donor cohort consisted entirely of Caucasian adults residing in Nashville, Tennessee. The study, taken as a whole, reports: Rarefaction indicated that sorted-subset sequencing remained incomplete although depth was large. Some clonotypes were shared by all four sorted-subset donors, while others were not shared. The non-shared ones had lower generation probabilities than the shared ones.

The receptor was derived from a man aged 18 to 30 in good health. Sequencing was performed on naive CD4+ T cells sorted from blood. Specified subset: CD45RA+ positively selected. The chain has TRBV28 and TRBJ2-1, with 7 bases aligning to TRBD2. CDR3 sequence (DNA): TGTGCCAGCAGTTTAACCGGGACTAACAATGAGCAGTTCTTC. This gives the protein CASSLTGTNNEQFF. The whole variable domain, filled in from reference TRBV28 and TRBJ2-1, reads DVKVTQSSRYLVKRTGEKVFLECVQDMDHENMFWYRQDPGLGLRLIYFSYDVKMKEKGDIPEGYSVSREKKERFSLILESASTNQTSMYLCASSLTGTNNEQFFGPGTRLTVL.